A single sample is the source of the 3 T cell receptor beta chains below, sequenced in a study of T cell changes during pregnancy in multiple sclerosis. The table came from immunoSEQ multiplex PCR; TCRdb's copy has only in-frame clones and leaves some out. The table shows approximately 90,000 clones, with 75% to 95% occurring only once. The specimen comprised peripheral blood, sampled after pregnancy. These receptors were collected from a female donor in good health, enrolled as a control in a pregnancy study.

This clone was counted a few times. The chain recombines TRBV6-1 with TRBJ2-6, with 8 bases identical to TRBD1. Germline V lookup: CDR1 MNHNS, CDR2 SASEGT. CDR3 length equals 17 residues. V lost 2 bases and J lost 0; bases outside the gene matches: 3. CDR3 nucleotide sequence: TGTGCCAGCAGTGAAATGACAGGGGACTCTGGGGCCAACGTCCTGACTTTC. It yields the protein CASSEMTGDSGANVLTF.

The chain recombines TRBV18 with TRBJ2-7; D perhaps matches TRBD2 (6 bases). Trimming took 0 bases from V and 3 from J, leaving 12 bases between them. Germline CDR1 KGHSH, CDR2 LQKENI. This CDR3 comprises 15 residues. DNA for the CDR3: TGTGCCAGCTCACCACCGACGGGAGAGGTCTACGAGCAGTACTTC. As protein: CASSPPTGEVYEQYF.

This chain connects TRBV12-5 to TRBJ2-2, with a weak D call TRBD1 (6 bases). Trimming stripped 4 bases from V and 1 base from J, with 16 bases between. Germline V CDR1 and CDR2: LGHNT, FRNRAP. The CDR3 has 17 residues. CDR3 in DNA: TGTGCTAGTGGTTCCAAACCCCCGGGACAGAACACCGGGGAGCTGTTTTTT. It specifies CASGSKPPGQNTGELFF. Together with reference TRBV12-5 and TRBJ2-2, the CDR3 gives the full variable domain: DARVTQTPRHKVTEMGQEVTMRCQPILGHNTVFWYRQTMMQGLELLAYFRNRAPLDDSGMPKDRFSAEMPDATLATLKIQPSEPRDSAVYFCASGSKPPGQNTGELFFGEGSRLTVL.